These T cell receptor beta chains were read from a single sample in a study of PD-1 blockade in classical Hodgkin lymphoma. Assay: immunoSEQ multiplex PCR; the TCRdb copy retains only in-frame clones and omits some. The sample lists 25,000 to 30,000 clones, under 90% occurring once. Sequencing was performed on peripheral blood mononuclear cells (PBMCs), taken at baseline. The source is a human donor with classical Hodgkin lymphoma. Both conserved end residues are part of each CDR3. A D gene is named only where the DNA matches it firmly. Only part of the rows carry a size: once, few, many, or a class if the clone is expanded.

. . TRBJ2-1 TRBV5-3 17 TGTGCCAGAAGCCTAACTGCAGGGAAAGCTTCCTACAATGAGCAGTTCTTC CARSLTAGKASYNEQFF
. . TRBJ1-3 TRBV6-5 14 TGTGCCAGCACTATAGCGGGAGGTGGAAACACCATATATTTT CASTIAGGGNTIYF
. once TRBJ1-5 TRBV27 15 TGTGCCAGCAGCCCTCTGTCGGGGGTGAATCAGCCCCAGCATTTT CASSPLSGVNQPQHF
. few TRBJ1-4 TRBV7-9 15 TGTGCCAGCAGCTTAGATCCGGGGATTAATGAAAAACTGTTTTTT CASSLDPGINEKLFF
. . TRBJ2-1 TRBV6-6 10 TGTGCCAGCAGGGACAATGAGCAGTTCTTC CASRDNEQFF
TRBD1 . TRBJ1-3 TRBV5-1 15 TGCGCCAGCAGCGCCGGGACAGGGTCTGGAAACACCATATATTTT CASSAGTGSGNTIYF
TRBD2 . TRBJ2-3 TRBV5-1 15 TGCGCCAGCGCACTAGCGGGGGCGAAAGCAGATACGCAGTATTTT CASALAGAKADTQYF
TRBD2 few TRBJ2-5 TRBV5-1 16 TGCGCCAGCAGCTTGGCCCGGACTAGCGTCGCGGAGACCCAGTACTTC CASSLARTSVAETQYF
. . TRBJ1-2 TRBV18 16 TGTGCCAGCTCACCAGCGCCACCGGTACTAAACTATGGCTACACCTTC CASSPAPPVLNYGYTF
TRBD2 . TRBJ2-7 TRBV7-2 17 TGTGCCAGCAGCTTAAGGTCATCTAGCGGGGCGTCCCGTGAGCAGTACTTC CASSLRSSSGASREQYF
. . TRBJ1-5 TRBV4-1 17 TGCGCCAGCAGCCAAGATTCGGGGGCCGGTAGCAATCAGCCCCAGCATTTT CASSQDSGAGSNQPQHF
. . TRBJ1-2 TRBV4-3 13 TGCGCCAGCAGCCAAGACGCGGGGTATGGCTACACCTTC CASSQDAGYGYTF
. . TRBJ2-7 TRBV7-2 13 TGTGCCAGCAGCAAAAGGCGGTCCTACGAGCAGTACTTC CASSKRRSYEQYF
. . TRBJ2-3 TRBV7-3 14 TGTGCCAGCAGCTTTGGCGGTATCACAGATACGCAGTATTTT CASSFGGITDTQYF
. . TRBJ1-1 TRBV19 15 TGTGCCAGTAGTATAGCTGGGGAATCAAACACTGAAGCTTTCTTT CASSIAGESNTEAFF